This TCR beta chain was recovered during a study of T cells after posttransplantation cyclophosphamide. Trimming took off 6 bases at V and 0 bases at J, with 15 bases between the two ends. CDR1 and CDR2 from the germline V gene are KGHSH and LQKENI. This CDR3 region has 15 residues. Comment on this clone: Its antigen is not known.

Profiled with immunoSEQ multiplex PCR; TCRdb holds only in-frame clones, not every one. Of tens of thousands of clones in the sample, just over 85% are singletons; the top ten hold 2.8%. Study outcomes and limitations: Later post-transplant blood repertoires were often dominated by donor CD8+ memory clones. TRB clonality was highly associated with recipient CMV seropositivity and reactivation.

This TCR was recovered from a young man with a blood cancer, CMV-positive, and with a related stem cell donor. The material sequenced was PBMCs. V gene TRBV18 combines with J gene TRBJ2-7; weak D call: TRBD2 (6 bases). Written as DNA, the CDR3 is TGTGCCAGCTCCCCGGAGGGGCGGCCCTCCTACGAGCAGTACTTC. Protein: CASSPEGRPSYEQYF.